This T cell receptor (beta chain) was observed in a study of blood T cell repertoires in COVID-19. Study overall: Samples came from the United States, Italy and Spain, spanning acute and convalescent COVID-19. The analysed material was cDNA or gDNA that came from T cells, B-cell-depleted T cells, or PBMCs.

Authors' analysis steps: Using reference gene primer amplification, nucleated cell counts were estimated. The table came from immunoSEQ multiplex PCR; TCRdb's copy has only in-frame clones and leaves some out. That table furnishes V, J and clone size, whereas the DNA furnished D and trimming. The sample lists 250,000 to 300,000 clones, around 85% occurring once. The CDR3 is made up of 18 amino acids. Germline V CDR1 and CDR2: SGHRS, YFSETQ. V lost 0 bases, J lost 3 bases, and 8 bases stayed unmatched. Enrollment of patients from Seattle took place during active infection, with longitudinal follow-up. The sample consisted of peripheral blood. This TCR was recovered from a woman between 25 and 40 years old with COVID-19, enrolled during active disease. The chain combines TRBV5-1 with TRBJ2-3; 12 nucleotides agree with TRBD2. CDR3 coding DNA: TGCGCCAGCAGCTTGGGACTAGCGGGGGCCGGGAAAACAGATACGCAGTATTTT. It encodes CASSLGLAGAGKTDTQYF. The variable domain in full, with the rest retrieved from reference TRBV5-1 and TRBJ2-3, is KAGVTQTPRYLIKTRGQQVTLSCSPISGHRSVSWYQQTPGQGLQFLFEYFSETQRNKGNFPGRFSGRQFSNSRSEMNVSTLELGDSALYLCASSLGLAGAGKTDTQYFGPGTRLTVL.